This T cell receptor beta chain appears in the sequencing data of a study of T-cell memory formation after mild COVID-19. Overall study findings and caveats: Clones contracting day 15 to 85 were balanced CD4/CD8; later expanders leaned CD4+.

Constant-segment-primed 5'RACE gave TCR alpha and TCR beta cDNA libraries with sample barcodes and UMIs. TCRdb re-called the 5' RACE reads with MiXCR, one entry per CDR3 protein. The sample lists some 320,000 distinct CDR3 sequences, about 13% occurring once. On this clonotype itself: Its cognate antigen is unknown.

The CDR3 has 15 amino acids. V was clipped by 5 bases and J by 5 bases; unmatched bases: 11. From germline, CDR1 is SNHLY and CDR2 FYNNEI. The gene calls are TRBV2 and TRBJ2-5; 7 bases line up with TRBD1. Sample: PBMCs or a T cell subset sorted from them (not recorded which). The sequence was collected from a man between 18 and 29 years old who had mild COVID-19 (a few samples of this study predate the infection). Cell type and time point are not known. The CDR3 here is CASSILTGPGETQYF. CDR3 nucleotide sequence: TGTGCCAGCAGTATCCTGACAGGGCCGGGTGAGACCCAGTACTTC. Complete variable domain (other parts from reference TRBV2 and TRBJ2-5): EPEVTQTPSHQVTQMGQEVILRCVPISNHLYFYWYRQILGQKVEFLVSFYNNEISEKSEIFDDQFSVERPDGSNFTLKIRSTKLEDSAMYFCASSILTGPGETQYFGPGTRLLVL.